The present TCR beta chain was sequenced within a study of blood T cell repertoires in COVID-19. About the study: Sources were T cells, B-cell-depleted T cells, or PBMCs; the material itself was cDNA or gDNA.

Authors' analysis steps: How many nucleated cells were present was estimated from reference gene primer amplification. TCRdb keeps only in-frame clones here, not all; method: immunoSEQ multiplex PCR. D and trimming come from the DNA, and the V and J calls and clone size come from that table. The table has under 300,000 clones, approximately 92% seen once. This clonotype was obtained from a woman aged 40-49 years who had recovered from COVID-19. Sequencing was carried out using peripheral blood.

The CDR3 loop reads CASSHRQGPETQYF. The DNA for the CDR3 is TGTGCCAGCAGCCACAGACAGGGTCCAGAGACCCAGTACTTC. The chain joins TRBV5-4 to TRBJ2-5, with 7 bases identical to TRBD1. Per the germline V gene, CDR1 is SGHNT and CDR2 is YYREEE (reference sequence). The CDR3 runs to 14 residues. After removal of 4 bases from V and 4 bases from J, the junction contained 7 bases not matched to a gene.